These T cell receptor beta chains were read from a single sample in a study of cytotoxic CD8 clonotypes in ibrutinib-treated CLL. The repertoire was sequenced with immunoSEQ multiplex PCR; TCRdb's copy has only in-frame clones and lacks some. The sample gives some 290,000 clones, roughly 80% of which show up once; 5.5% to 8% is in the top ten. Sample: PBMCs, taken before ibrutinib treatment. All receptors come from a human donor with chronic lymphocytic leukemia. The CDR3 runs from the conserved cysteine through the conserved F or W. A D gene is named only where the DNA matches it firmly. Clone sizes are given selectively: once, few, many, or a class where the clone is expanded.

CDR3nt: TGTGCCAGCAGCCGCAAGGGACAGGGGGCGAACACCGGGGAGCTGTTTTTT
CDR3aa: CASSRKGQGANTGELFF
j_gene: TRBJ2-2
v_gene: TRBV7-2
abundance: .
d_gene: TRBD1

CDR3nt: TGTGCCAGCAGCCTCTCAGATACGCAGTATTTT
CDR3aa: CASSLSDTQYF
j_gene: TRBJ2-3
v_gene: TRBV7-8
abundance: few
d_gene: .

CDR3nt: TGTGCCAGCAGTTACTACGCAGGAACTAACTATGGCTACACCTTC
CDR3aa: CASSYYAGTNYGYTF
j_gene: TRBJ1-2
v_gene: TRBV6-5
abundance: .
d_gene: .

CDR3nt: TGCAGCGTCCCCTCGTCGGGACAGGTCTTCTATGGCTACACCTTC
CDR3aa: CSVPSSGQVFYGYTF
j_gene: TRBJ1-2
v_gene: TRBV29-1
abundance: .
d_gene: TRBD1

CDR3nt: TGTGCCAGCAGTGAAGTGGGGCAACCCTACGAGCAGTACTTC
CDR3aa: CASSEVGQPYEQYF
j_gene: TRBJ2-7
v_gene: TRBV6-1
abundance: .
d_gene: .

CDR3nt: TGTGCCAGCAGTTTATCCCTAGCGGGAGATCGAGAGACCCAGTACTTC
CDR3aa: CASSLSLAGDRETQYF
j_gene: TRBJ2-5
v_gene: TRBV27
abundance: .
d_gene: TRBD2

CDR3nt: TGTGCTAGTGGTTTGGGCACAGCGGGACGGGACACAGATACGCAGTATTTT
CDR3aa: CASGLGTAGRDTDTQYF
j_gene: TRBJ2-3
v_gene: TRBV12-5
abundance: once
d_gene: TRBD2

CDR3nt: TGCGCCAGCAGCAAAAATACCCAAAGCACAGATACGCAGTATTTT
CDR3aa: CASSKNTQSTDTQYF
j_gene: TRBJ2-3
v_gene: TRBV5-1
abundance: .
d_gene: .

CDR3nt: TGTGCCAGCAACCGACTAGCGGGAATCTTAAATGAGCAGTTCTTC
CDR3aa: CASNRLAGILNEQFF
j_gene: TRBJ2-1
v_gene: TRBV9
abundance: once
d_gene: TRBD2

CDR3nt: TGTGCCAGCAGCCTACAGGGGATCCATGGCTACACCTTC
CDR3aa: CASSLQGIHGYTF
j_gene: TRBJ1-2
v_gene: TRBV7-2
abundance: once
d_gene: TRBD1

CDR3nt: TGTGCCAGCTCAGGGGACAGCGGAAACACCATATATTTT
CDR3aa: CASSGDSGNTIYF
j_gene: TRBJ1-3
v_gene: TRBV18
abundance: .
d_gene: TRBD1

CDR3nt: TGTGCGTCTCGGGGACCCTTGTCTCTCGAGCAGTACTTC
CDR3aa: CASRGPLSLEQYF
j_gene: TRBJ2-7
v_gene: TRBV10-3
abundance: .
d_gene: .

CDR3nt: TGCGCCAGCAGCTTAACGACAGGGGGAGCCGGGGAGCTGTTTTTT
CDR3aa: CASSLTTGGAGELFF
j_gene: TRBJ2-2
v_gene: TRBV5-1
abundance: once
d_gene: TRBD1

CDR3nt: TGCAGCGTTGGAAGTGGACTAGGTAACACAGATACGCAGTATTTT
CDR3aa: CSVGSGLGNTDTQYF
j_gene: TRBJ2-3
v_gene: TRBV29-1
abundance: .
d_gene: TRBD2

CDR3nt: TGTGCCAGCAGGACAGGGTATGGCTACACCTTC
CDR3aa: CASRTGYGYTF
j_gene: TRBJ1-2
v_gene: TRBV28
abundance: few
d_gene: TRBD1

CDR3nt: TGCGCCAGCAGCCAAGCGGGGTTCTCCTACGAGCAGTACTTC
CDR3aa: CASSQAGFSYEQYF
j_gene: TRBJ2-7
v_gene: TRBV4-1
abundance: .
d_gene: .

CDR3nt: TGTGCCAGCAGAAGGACCCTAGAACATGAGCAGTTCTTC
CDR3aa: CASRRTLEHEQFF
j_gene: TRBJ2-1
v_gene: TRBV6-5
abundance: .
d_gene: .

CDR3nt: TGTGCCATCAACCAGGGAGGGGAGACCCAGTACTTC
CDR3aa: CAINQGGETQYF
j_gene: TRBJ2-5
v_gene: TRBV10-3
abundance: .
d_gene: TRBD2

CDR3nt: TGTGCCAGCAGTCCTGACGGGAGCTATGGCTACACCTTC
CDR3aa: CASSPDGSYGYTF
j_gene: TRBJ1-2
v_gene: TRBV2
abundance: .
d_gene: .